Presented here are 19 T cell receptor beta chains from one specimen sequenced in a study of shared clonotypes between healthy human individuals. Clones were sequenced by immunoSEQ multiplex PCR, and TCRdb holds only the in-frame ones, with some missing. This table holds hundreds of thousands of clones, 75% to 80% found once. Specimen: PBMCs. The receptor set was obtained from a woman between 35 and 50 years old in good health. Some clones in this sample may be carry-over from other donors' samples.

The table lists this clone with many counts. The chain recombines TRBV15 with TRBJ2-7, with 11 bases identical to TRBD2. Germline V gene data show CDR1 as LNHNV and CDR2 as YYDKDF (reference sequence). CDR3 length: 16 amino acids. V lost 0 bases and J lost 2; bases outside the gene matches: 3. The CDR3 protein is CATSREGLADTYEQYF. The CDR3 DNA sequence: TGTGCCACCAGCAGAGAGGGACTAGCGGACACCTACGAGCAGTACTTC.

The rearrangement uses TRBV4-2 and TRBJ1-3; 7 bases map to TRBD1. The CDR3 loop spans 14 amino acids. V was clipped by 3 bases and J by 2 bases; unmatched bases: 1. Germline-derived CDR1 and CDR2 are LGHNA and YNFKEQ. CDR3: CASSQQGAGNTIYF. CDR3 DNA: TGTGCCAGCAGCCAGCAGGGGGCTGGAAACACCATATATTTT.

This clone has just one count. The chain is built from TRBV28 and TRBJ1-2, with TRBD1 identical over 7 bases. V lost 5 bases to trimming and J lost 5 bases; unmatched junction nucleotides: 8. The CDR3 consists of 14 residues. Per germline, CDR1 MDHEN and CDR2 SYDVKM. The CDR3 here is CASSVVGQSYGYTF. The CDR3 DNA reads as TGTGCCAGCAGTGTCGTGGGACAGAGTTATGGCTACACCTTC.

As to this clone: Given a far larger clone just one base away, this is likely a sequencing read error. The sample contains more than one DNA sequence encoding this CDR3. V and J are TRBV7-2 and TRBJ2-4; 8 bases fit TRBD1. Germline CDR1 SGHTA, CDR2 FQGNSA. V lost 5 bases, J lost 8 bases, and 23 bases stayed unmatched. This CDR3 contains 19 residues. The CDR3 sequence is CASSPAYGLLGQGGDIQYF. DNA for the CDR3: TGTGCCAGCAGCCCGGCTTATGGGCTTTTAGGACAGGGCGGAGACATTCAGTACTTC.

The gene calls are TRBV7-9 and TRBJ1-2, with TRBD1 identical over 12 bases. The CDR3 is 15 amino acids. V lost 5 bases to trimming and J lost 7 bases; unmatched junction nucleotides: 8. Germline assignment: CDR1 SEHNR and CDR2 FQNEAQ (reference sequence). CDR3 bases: TGTGCCAGCAGCCCTTGGGACAGGGGGCCCCCTGGCTACACCTTC. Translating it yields CASSPWDRGPPGYTF.

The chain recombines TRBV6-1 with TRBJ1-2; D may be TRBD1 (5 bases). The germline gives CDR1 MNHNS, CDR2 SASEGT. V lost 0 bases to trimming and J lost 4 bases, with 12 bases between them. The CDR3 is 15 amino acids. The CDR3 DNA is TGTGCCAGCAGTGAAGCGCTTCGTGACAGCTATGGCTACACCTTC. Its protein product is CASSEALRDSYGYTF.

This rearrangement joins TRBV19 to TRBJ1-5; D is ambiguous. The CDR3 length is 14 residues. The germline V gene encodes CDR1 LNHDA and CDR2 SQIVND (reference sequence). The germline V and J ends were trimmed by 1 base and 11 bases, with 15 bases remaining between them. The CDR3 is CASSIAGGKWSQHF. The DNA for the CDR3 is TGTGCCAGTAGTATAGCGGGCGGGAAGTGGTCCCAGCATTTT.

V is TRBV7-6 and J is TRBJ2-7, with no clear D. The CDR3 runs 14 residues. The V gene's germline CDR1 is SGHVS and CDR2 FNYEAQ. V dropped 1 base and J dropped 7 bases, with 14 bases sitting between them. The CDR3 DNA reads TGTGCCAGCAGCTTAGATCCGGGCTGGTCTGAGCAGTACTTC. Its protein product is CASSLDPGWSEQYF.

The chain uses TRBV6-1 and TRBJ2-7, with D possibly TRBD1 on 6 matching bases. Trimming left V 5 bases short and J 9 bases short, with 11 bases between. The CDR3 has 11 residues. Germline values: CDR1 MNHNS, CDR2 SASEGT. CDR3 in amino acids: CASSLGDMQYF. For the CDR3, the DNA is TGTGCCAGCAGTCTAGGGGACATGCAGTACTTC.

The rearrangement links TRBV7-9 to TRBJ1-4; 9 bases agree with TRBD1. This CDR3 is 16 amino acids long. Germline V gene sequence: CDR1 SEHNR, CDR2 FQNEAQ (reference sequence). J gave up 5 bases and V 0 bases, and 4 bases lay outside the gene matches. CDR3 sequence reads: CASSLATGGSNEKLFF. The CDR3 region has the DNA TGTGCCAGCAGCTTAGCGACAGGGGGTTCGAATGAAAAACTGTTTTTT.

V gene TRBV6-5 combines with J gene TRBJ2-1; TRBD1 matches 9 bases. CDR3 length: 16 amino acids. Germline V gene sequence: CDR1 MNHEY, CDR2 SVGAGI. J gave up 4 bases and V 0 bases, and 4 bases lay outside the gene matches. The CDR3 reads CASSYSATGGYNEQFF. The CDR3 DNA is TGTGCCAGCAGTTACTCCGCGACAGGGGGTTACAATGAGCAGTTCTTC.

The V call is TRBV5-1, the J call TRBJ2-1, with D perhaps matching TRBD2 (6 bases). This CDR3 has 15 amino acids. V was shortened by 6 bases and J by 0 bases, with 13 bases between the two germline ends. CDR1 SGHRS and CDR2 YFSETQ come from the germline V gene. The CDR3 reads CASKLGGDSYNEQFF. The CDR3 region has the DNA TGCGCCAGCAAATTAGGAGGGGACTCCTACAATGAGCAGTTCTTC.

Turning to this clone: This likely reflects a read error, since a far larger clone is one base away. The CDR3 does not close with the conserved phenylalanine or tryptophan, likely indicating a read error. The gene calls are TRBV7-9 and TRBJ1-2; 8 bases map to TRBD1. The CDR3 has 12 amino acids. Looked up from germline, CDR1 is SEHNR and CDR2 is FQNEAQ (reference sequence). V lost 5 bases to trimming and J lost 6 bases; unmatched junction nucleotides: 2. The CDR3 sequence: CASSQTGDGYTV. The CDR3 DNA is TGTGCCAGCAGCCAGACAGGGGATGGCTACACCGTC.

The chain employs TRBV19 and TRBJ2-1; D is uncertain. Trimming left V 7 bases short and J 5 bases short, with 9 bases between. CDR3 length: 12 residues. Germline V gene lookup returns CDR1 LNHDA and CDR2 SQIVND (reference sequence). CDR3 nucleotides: TGTGCCAGTAAGGTTGGCGACAATGAGCAGTTCTTC. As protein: CASKVGDNEQFF. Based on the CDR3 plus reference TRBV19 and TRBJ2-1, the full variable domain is DGGITQSPKYLFRKEGQNVTLSCEQNLNHDAMYWYRQDPGQGLRLIYYSQIVNDFQKGDIAEGYSVSREKKESFPLTVTSAQKNPTAFYLCASKVGDNEQFFGPGTRLTVL.

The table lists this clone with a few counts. In DNA form, the CDR3 reads TGTGCCAGCAGAAACGACAGAAGGGAAGAGTACTACAATGAGCAGTTCTTC. It codes for CASRNDRREEYYNEQFF. The chain employs TRBV28 and TRBJ2-1; the D gene is possibly TRBD1 (5 bases). V gave up 6 bases and J gave up 3 bases, with 21 bases separating them. This CDR3 is built from 17 residues. Per the germline V gene, CDR1 is MDHEN and CDR2 is SYDVKM.

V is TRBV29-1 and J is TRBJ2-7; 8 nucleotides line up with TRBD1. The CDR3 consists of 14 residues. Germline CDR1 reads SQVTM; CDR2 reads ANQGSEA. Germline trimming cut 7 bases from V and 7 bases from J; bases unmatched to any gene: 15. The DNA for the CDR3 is TGCAGCGCCCAACCCTCCCAGGGGGCGGGGGAGCAGTACTTC. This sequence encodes CSAQPSQGAGEQYF.

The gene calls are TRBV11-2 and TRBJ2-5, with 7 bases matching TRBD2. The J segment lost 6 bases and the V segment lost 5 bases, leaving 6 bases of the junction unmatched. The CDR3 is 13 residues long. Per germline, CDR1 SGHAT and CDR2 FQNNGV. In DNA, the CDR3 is TGTGCCAGCAGCGGACTAGTCAGAAAGACCCAGTACTTC. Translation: CASSGLVRKTQYF.

The CDR3 sequence is CAISQQLGSDTEAFF. In DNA, the CDR3 is TGTGCCATCAGCCAACAGCTCGGGAGTGACACTGAAGCTTTCTTT. The chain employs TRBV10-3 and TRBJ1-1; D is undetermined. Trimming cost V 6 bases and J 3 bases, with 17 bases left between them. CDR1 and CDR2 (germline): ENHRY, SYGVKD. This CDR3 is built from 15 residues.

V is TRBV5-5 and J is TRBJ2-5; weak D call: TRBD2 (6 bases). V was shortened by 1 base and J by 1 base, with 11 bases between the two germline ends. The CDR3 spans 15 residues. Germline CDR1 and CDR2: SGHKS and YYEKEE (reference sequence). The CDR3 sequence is CASSLSRGPQETQYF. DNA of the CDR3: TGTGCCAGCAGCTTGTCGCGGGGACCCCAAGAGACCCAGTACTTC.